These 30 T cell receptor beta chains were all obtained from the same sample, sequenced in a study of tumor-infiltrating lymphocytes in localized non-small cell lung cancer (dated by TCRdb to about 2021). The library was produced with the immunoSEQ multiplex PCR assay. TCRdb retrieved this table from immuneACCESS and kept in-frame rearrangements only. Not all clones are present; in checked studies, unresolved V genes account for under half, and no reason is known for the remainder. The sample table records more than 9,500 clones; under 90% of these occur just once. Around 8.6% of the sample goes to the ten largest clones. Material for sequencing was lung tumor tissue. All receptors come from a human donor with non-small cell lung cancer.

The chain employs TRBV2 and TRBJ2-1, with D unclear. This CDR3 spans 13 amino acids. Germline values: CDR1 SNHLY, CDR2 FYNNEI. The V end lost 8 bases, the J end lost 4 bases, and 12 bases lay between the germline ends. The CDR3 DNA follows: TGTGCCAGCTACAGCAGAACATACAATGAGCAGTTCTTC. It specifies CASYSRTYNEQFF.

This CDR3 reads CASSITGARDQPQHF. The CDR3 coding sequence is TGTGCCAGTAGTATAACGGGGGCTAGGGATCAGCCCCAGCATTTT. The J gene is TRBJ1-5, the V gene TRBV19, with D maybe TRBD1 (6 bases). Per the germline V gene, CDR1 is LNHDA and CDR2 is SQIVND (reference sequence). The length of the CDR3 is 15 residues. V dropped 2 bases and J dropped 5 bases, with 13 bases sitting between them.

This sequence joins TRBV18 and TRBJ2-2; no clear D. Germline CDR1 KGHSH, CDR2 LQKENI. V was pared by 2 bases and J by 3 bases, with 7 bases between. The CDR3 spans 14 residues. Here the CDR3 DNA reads TGTGCCAGCTCACCAGCGGTATACACCGGGGAGCTGTTTTTT. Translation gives CASSPAVYTGELFF.

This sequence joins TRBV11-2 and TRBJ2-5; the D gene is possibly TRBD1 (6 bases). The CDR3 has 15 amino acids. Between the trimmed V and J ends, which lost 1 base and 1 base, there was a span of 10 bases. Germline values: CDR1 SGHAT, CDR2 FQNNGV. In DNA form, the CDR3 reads TGTGCCAGCAGCTTAGGGGGACAACCCCAAGAGACCCAGTACTTC. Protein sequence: CASSLGGQPQETQYF.

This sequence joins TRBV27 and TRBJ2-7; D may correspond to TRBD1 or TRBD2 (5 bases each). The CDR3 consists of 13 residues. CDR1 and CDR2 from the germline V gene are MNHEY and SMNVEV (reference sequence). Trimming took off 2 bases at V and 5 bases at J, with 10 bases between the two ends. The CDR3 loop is CASSLRGWNEQYF. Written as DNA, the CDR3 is TGTGCCAGCAGTTTACGGGGCTGGAACGAGCAGTACTTC.

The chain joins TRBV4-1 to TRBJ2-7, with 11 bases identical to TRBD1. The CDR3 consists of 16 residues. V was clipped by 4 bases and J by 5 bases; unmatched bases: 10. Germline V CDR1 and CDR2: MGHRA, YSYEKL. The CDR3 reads CASSRRSGQGGDEQYF. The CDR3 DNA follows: TGCGCCAGCAGCCGACGATCGGGACAGGGGGGGGACGAGCAGTACTTC.

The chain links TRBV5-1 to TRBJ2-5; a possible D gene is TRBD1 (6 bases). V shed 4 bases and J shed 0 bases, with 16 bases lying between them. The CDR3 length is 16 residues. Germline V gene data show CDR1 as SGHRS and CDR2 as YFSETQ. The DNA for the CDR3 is TGCGCCAGCAGCACCGGTTACCAGGGGTACCAAGAGACCCAGTACTTC. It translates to CASSTGYQGYQETQYF. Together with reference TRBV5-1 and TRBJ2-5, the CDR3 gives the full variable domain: KAGVTQTPRYLIKTRGQQVTLSCSPISGHRSVSWYQQTPGQGLQFLFEYFSETQRNKGNFPGRFSGRQFSNSRSEMNVSTLELGDSALYLCASSTGYQGYQETQYFGPGTRLLVL.

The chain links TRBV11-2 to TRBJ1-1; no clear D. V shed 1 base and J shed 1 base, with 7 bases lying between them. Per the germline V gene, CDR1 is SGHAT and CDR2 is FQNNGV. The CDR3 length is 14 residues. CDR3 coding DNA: TGTGCCAGCAGCTTAGCTAGAACGAACACTGAAGCTTTCTTT. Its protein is CASSLARTNTEAFF.

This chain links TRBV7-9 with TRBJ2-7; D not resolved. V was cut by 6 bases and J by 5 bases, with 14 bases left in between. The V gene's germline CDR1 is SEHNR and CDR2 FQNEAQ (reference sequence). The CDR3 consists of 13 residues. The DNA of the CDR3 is TGTGCCAGCAGTCCGACGGGTCCCCACGAGCAGTACTTC. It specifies CASSPTGPHEQYF.

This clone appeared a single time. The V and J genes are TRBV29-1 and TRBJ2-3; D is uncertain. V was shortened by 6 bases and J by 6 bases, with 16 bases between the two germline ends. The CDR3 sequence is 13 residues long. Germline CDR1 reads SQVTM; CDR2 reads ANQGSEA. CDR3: CSVRSGNMDTQYF. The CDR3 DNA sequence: TGCAGCGTCCGTAGTGGAAACATGGATACGCAGTATTTT.

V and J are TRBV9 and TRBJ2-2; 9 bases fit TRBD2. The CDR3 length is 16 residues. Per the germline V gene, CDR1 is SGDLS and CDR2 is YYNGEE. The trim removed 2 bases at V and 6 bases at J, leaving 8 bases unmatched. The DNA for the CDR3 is TGTGCCAGCAGCGTTAGCGGGAGCCGCCCCTCCGGGGAGCTGTTTTTT. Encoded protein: CASSVSGSRPSGELFF.

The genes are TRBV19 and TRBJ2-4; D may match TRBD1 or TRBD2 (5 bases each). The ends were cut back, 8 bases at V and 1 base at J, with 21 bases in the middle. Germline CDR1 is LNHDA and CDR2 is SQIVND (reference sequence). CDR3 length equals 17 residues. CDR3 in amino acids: CASGAGTATTAKNIQYF. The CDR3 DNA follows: TGTGCCAGTGGCGCAGGGACGGCTACTACGGCCAAAAACATTCAGTACTTC.

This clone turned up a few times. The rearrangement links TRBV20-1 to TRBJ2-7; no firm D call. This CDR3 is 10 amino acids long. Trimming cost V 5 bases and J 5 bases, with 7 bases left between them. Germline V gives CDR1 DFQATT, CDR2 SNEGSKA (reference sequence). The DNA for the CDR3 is TGCAGTGCTTATAATAACGAGCAGTACTTC. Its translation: CSAYNNEQYF.

The CDR3 protein is CASSLRLAGARETQYF. The CDR3 nucleotides read TGTGCCAGCAGCTTGAGGCTAGCGGGAGCTCGGGAGACCCAGTACTTC. This sequence joins TRBV5-4 and TRBJ2-5, with TRBD2 matching over 10 bases. Trimming removed 1 base from V and 5 bases from J; junction bases left unmatched: 8. The CDR3 consists of 16 residues. CDR1 and CDR2 from the germline V gene are SGHNT and YYREEE (reference sequence).

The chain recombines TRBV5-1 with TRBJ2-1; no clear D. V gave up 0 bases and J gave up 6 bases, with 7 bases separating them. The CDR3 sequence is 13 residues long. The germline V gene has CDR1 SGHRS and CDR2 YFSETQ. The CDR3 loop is CASSLGVGNEQFF. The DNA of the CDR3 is TGCGCCAGCAGCTTGGGAGTTGGCAATGAGCAGTTCTTC.

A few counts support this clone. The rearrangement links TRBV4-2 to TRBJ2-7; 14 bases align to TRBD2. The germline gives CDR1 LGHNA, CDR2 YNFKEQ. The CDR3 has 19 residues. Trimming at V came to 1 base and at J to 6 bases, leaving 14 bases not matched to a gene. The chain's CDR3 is CASSQAWGLAGASEFEQYF. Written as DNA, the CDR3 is TGTGCCAGCAGCCAAGCGTGGGGACTAGCGGGAGCCTCAGAATTCGAGCAGTACTTC.

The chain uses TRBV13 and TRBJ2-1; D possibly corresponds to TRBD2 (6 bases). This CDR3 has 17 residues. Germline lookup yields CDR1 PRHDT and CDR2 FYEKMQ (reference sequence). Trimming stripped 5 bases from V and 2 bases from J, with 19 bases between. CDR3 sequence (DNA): TGTGCCAGCAGCCCCCCGCGAACCAGCGGGCCCTACAATGAGCAGTTCTTC. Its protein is CASSPPRTSGPYNEQFF.

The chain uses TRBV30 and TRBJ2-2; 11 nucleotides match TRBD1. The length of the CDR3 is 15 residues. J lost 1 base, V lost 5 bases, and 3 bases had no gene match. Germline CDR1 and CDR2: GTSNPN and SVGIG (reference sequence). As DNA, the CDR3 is TGTGCCTGGGGACAGGGGGCGGTGAACACCGGGGAGCTGTTTTTT. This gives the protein CAWGQGAVNTGELFF.

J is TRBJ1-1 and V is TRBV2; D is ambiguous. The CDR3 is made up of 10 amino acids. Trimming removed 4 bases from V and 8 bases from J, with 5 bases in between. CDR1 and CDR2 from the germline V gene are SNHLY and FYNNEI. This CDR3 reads CASSVIEAFF. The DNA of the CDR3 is TGTGCCAGCAGTGTAATAGAAGCTTTCTTT.

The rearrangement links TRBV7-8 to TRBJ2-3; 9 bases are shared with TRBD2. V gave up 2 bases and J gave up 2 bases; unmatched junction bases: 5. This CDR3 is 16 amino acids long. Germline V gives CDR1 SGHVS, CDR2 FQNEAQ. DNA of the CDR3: TGTGCCAGCAGCTTAAGCGGGAGGCTTTTCACAGATACGCAGTATTTT. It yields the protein CASSLSGRLFTDTQYF.

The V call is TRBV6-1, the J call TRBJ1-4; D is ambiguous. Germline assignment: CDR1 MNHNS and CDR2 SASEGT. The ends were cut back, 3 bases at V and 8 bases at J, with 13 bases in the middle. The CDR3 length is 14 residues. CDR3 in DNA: TGTGCCAGCAGTGACGATGTCTTTTCCGAAAAACTGTTTTTT. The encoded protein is CASSDDVFSEKLFF.

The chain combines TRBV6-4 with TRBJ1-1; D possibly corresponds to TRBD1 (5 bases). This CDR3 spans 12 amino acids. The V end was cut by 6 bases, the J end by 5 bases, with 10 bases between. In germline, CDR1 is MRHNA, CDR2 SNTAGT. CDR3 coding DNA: TGTGCCAGCAGGGGGGGAGGGACTGAAGCTTTCTTT. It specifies CASRGGGTEAFF.

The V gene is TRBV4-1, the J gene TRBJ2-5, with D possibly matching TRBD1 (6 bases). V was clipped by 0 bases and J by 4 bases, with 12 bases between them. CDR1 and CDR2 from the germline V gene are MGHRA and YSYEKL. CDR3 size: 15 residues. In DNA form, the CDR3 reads TGCGCCAGCAGCCAAGAGAGCCAAGGGGGAGAGACCCAGTACTTC. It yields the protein CASSQESQGGETQYF.

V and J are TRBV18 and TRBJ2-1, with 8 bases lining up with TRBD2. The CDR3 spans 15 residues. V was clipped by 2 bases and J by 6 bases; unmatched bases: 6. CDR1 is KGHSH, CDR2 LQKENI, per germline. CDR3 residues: CASSPTPGGFNEQFF. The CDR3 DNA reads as TGTGCCAGCTCACCAACCCCGGGGGGGTTCAATGAGCAGTTCTTC. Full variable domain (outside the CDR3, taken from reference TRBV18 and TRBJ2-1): NAGVMQNPRHLVRRRGQEARLRCSPMKGHSHVYWYRQLPEEGLKFMVYLQKENIIDESGMPKERFSAEFPKEGPSILRIQQVVRGDSAAYFCASSPTPGGFNEQFFGPGTRLTVL.

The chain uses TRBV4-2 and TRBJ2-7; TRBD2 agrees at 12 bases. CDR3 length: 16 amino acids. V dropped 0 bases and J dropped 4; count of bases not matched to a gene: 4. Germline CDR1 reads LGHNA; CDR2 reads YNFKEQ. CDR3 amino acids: CASSQDEGTSGYEQYF. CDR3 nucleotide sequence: TGTGCCAGCAGCCAAGATGAGGGGACTAGCGGGTACGAGCAGTACTTC.

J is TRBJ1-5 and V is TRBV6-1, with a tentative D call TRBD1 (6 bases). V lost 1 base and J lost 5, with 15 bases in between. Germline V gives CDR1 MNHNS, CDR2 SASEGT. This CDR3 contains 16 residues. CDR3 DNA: TGTGCCAGCAGTGAAGGGGTACAGGGAGGGGATCAGCCCCAGCATTTT. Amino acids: CASSEGVQGGDQPQHF.

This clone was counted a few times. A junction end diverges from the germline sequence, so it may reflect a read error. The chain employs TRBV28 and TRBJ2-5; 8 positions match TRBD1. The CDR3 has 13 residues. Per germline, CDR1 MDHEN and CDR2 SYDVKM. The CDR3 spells CASSGTQRQGPDF. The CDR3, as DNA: TGTGCCAGCAGTGGAACTCAGAGACAGGGGCCTGACTTC.

The CDR3 loop is CAAGGTGEFKDSGEQFF. CDR3 in DNA: TGTGCCGCGGGGGGGACAGGGGAGTTTAAAGATAGTGGTGAGCAGTTCTTC. The genes are TRBV6-4 and TRBJ2-1; possible D gene TRBD1, 10 bases. Trimming stripped 11 bases from V and 9 bases from J, with 32 bases between. The CDR3 runs 17 residues. From germline, CDR1 is MRHNA and CDR2 SNTAGT.

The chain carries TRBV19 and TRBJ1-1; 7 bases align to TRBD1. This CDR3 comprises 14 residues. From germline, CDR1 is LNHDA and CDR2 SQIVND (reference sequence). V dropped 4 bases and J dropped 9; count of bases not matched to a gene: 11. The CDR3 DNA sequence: TGTGCCAGTAGTACGGACAGGTCCTCTAAAAAAGCTTTCTTT. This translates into CASSTDRSSKKAFF.

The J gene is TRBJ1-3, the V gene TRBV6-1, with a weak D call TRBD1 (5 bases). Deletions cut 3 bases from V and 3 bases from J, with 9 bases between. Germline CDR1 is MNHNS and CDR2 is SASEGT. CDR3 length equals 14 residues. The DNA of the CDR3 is TGTGCCAGCAGTGACGCAGGGATTGGAAACACCATATATTTT. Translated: CASSDAGIGNTIYF.